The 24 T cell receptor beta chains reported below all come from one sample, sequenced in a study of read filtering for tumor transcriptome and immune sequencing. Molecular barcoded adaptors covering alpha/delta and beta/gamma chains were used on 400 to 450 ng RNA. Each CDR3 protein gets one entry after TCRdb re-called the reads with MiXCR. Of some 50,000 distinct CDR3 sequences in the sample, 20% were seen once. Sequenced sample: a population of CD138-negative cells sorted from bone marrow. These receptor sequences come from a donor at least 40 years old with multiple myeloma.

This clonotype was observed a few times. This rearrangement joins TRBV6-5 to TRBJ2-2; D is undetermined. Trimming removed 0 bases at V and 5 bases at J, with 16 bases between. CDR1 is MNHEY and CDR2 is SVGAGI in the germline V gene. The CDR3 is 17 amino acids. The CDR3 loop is CASSYSNMIGWTGELFF. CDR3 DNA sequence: TGTGCCAGCAGTTACTCGAACATGATCGGGTGGACCGGGGAGCTGTTTTTT.

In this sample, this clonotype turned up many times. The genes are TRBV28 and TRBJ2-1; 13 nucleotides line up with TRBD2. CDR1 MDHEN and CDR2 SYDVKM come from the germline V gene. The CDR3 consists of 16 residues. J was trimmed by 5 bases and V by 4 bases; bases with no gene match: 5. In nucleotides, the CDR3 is TGTGCCAGCAGTTCGACTAGCGGGAGGCTCCACAATGAGCAGTTCTTC. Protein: CASSSTSGRLHNEQFF.

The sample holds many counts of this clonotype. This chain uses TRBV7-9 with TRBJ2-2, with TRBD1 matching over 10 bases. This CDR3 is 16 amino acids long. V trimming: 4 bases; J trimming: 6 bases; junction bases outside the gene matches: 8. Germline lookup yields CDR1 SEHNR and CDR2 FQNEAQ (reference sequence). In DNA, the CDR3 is TGTGCCAGCAGCTATCCCGGGACAGGGGCGTCCGGGGAGCTGTTTTTT. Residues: CASSYPGTGASGELFF.

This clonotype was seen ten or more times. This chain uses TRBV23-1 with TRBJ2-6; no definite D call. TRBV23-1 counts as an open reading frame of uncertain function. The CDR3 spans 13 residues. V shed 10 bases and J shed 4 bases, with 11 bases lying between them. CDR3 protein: CANAPPGANVLTF. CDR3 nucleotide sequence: TGCGCCAACGCACCTCCAGGGGCCAACGTCCTGACTTTC.

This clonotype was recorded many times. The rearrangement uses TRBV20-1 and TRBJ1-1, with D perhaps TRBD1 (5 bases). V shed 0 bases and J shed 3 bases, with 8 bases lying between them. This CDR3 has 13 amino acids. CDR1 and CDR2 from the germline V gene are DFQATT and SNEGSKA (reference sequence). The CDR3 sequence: CSAREGGYTEAFF. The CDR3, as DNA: TGCAGTGCTAGAGAGGGGGGTTACACTGAAGCTTTCTTT.

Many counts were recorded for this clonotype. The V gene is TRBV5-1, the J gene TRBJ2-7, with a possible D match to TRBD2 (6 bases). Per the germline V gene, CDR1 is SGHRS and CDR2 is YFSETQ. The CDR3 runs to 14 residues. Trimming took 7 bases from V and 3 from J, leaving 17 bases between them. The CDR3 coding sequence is TGCGCCAGCCAACCCGACCGGAGGGGCTACGAGCAGTACTTC. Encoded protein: CASQPDRRGYEQYF.

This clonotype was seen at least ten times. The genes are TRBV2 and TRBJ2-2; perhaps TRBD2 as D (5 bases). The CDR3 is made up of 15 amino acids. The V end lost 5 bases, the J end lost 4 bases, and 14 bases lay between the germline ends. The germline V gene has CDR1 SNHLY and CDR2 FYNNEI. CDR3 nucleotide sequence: TGTGCCAGCAGTCAGGAGGTTTCGAGCACCGGGGAGCTGTTTTTT. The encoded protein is CASSQEVSSTGELFF.

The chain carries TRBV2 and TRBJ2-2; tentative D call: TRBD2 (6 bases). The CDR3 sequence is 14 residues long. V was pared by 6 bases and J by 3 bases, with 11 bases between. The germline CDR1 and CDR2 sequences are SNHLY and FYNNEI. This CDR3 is CASRPGDYTGELFF. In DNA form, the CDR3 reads TGTGCCAGCAGGCCGGGAGACTACACCGGGGAGCTGTTTTTT. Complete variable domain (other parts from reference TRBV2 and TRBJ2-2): EPEVTQTPSHQVTQMGQEVILRCVPISNHLYFYWYRQILGQKVEFLVSFYNNEISEKSEIFDDQFSVERPDGSNFTLKIRSTKLEDSAMYFCASRPGDYTGELFFGEGSRLTVL.

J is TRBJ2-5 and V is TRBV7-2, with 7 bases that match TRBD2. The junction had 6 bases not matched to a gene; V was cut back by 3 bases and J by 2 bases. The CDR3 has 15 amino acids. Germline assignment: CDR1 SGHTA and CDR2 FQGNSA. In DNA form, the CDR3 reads TGTGCCAGCAGCTTCGGGCCTAGCGGACAAGAGACCCAGTACTTC. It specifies CASSFGPSGQETQYF.

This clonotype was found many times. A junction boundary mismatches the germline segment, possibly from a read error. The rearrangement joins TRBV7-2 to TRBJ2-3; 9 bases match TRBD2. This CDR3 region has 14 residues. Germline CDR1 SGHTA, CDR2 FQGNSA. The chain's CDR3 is CASSYSGLAGAPHF. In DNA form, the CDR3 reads TGTGCCAGCAGCTACAGCGGGTTAGCGGGGGCCCCGCATTTT.

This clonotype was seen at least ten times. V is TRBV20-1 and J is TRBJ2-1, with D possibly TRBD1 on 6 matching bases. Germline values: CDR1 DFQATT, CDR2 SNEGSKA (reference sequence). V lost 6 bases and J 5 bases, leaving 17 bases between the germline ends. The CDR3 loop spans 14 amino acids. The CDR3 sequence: CSATVGAKDNEQFF. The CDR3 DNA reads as TGCAGTGCAACTGTGGGGGCGAAGGACAATGAGCAGTTCTTC.

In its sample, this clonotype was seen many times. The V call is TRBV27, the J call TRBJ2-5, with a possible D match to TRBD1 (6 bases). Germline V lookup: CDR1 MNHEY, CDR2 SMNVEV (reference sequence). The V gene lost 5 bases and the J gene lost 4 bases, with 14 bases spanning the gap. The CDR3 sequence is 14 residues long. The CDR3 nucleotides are TGTGCCAGCAGTCGGTGGGGGCAAGGAGAGACCCAGTACTTC. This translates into CASSRWGQGETQYF.

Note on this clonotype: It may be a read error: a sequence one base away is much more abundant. The CDR3 loop is CACPWGLAGVYVGTDTQYF. The CDR3, as DNA: TGTGCCTGTCCGTGGGGGCTAGCGGGAGTCTACGTAGGCACAGATACGCAGTATTTT. The rearrangement joins TRBV5-8 to TRBJ2-3; 10 nucleotides match TRBD2. Germline CDR1 is SGHTS and CDR2 is YDEGEE. CDR3 size: 19 residues. The V segment lost 10 bases and the J segment 1 base; nucleotides outside the gene matches: 21.

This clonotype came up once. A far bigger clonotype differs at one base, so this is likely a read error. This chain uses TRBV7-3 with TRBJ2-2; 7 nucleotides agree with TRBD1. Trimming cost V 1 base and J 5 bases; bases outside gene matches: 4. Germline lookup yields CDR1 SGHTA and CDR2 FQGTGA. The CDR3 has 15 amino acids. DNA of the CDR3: TGTGCCAGCAGCTTAATAGGGGGCGCGACCGGGGAGCTGTTTTTT. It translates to CASSLIGGATGELFF. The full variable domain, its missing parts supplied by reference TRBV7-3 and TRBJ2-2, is GAGVSQTPSNKVTEKGKYVELRCDPISGHTALYWYRQSLGQGPEFLIYFQGTGAADDSGLPNDRFFAVRPEGSVSTLKIQRTERGDSAVYLCASSLIGGATGELFFGEGSRLTVL.

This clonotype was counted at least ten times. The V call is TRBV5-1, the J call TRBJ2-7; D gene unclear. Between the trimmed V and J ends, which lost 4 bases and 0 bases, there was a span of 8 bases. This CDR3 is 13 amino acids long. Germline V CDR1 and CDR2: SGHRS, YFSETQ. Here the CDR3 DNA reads TGCGCCAGCAGCCACCGTGACTCCTACGAGCAGTACTTC. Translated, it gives CASSHRDSYEQYF.

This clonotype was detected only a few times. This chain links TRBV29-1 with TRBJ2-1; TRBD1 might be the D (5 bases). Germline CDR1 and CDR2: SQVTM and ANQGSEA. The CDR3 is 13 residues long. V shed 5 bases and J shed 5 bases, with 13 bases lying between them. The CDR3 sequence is CSVWAGWNNEQFF. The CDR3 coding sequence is TGCAGCGTTTGGGCAGGGTGGAACAATGAGCAGTTCTTC.

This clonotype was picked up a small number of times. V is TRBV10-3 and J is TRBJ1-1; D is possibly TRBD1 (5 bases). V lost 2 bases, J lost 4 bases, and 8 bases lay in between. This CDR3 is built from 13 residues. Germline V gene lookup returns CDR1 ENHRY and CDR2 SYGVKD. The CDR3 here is CAISERGTTEAFF. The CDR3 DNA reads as TGTGCCATCAGTGAGCGGGGGACCACTGAAGCTTTCTTT.

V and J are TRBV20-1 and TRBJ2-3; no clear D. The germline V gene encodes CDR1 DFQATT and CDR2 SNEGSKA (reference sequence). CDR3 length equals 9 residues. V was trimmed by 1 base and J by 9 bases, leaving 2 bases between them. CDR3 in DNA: TGCAGTGCTAGAGGGACGCAGTATTTT. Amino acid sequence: CSARGTQYF.

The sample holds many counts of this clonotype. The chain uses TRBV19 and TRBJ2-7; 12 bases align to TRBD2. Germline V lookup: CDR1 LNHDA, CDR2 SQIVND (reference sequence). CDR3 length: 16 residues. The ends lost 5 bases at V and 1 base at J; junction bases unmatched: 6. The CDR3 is CASSSPLAGGSYEQYF. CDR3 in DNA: TGTGCCAGTAGTTCCCCCCTAGCGGGAGGGTCCTACGAGCAGTACTTC.

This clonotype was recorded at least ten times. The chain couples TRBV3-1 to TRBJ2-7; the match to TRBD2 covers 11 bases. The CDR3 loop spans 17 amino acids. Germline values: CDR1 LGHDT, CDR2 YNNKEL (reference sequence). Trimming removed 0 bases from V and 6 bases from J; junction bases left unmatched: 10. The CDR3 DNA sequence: TGTGCCAGCAGCCAAGACTCAACTAGCGGGAGTCCCCTCGAGCAGTACTTC. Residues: CASSQDSTSGSPLEQYF.

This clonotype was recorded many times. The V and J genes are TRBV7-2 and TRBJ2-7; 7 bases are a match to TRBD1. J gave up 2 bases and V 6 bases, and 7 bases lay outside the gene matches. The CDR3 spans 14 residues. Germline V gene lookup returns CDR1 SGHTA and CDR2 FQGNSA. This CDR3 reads CASSTAGGAYEQYF. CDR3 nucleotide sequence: TGTGCCAGCAGTACCGCAGGGGGTGCCTACGAGCAGTACTTC.

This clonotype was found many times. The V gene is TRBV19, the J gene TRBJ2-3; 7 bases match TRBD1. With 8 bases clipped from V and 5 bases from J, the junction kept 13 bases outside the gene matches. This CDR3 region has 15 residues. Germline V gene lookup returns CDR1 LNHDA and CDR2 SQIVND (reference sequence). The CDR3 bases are TGTGCCAGTCAAAACGACAGGGTCGGTGGAGATACGCAGTATTTT. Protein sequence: CASQNDRVGGDTQYF.

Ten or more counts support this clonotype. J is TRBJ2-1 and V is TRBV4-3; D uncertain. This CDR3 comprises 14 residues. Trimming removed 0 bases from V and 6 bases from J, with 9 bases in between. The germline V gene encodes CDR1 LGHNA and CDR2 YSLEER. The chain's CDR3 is CASSQDPSSNEQFF. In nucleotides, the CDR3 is TGCGCCAGCAGCCAAGATCCGAGTTCCAATGAGCAGTTCTTC.

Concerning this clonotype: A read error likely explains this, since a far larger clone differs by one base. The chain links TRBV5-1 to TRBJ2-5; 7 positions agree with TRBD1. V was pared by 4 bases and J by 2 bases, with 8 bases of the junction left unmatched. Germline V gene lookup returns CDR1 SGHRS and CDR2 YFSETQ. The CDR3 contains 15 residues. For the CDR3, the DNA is TGCGCCAGCAGCCAAGACGGGACAGTACAAGAGACCCAGTACTTC. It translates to CASSQDGTVQETQYF.